What follows are 32 T cell receptor beta chains derived from one specimen sequenced in a study of shared clonotypes between healthy human individuals. Sequencing used immunoSEQ multiplex PCR; TCRdb keeps in-frame clones, though not all of them. The data hold about 360,000 clones, with more than 60% observed a single time. The specimen was memory CD4+ T cells sorted from blood. Sample subset: CD45RA-negative fraction. The receptors were gathered from a man aged 25-40 years in good health.

V is TRBV2 and J is TRBJ2-1; the D is unclear. Trimming left V 6 bases short and J 5 bases short, with 11 bases between. CDR3 length: 13 amino acids. The V gene's germline CDR1 is SNHLY and CDR2 FYNNEI. The CDR3 DNA is TGTGCCAGCAGGGTTCATGGGGACAATGAGCAGTTCTTC. This gives the protein CASRVHGDNEQFF. The full variable domain, with the rest looked up from reference TRBV2 and TRBJ2-1, is EPEVTQTPSHQVTQMGQEVILRCVPISNHLYFYWYRQILGQKVEFLVSFYNNEISEKSEIFDDQFSVERPDGSNFTLKIRSTKLEDSAMYFCASRVHGDNEQFFGPGTRLTVL.

The chain couples TRBV11-2 to TRBJ1-3; 9 bases map to TRBD1. Germline assignment: CDR1 SGHAT and CDR2 FQNNGV. V lost 3 bases to trimming and J lost 2 bases; unmatched junction nucleotides: 5. This CDR3 has 16 residues. CDR3 in DNA: TGTGCCAGCAGCTTGGGGGACAGGGTCACTGGAAACACCATATATTTT. It yields the protein CASSLGDRVTGNTIYF.

The rearrangement uses TRBV11-3 and TRBJ2-2; D unresolved. Trimming took off 1 base at V and 6 bases at J, with 9 bases between the two ends. Looked up from germline, CDR1 is SGHNT and CDR2 is YENEEA. The CDR3 has 14 amino acids. CDR3 region: CASSLVLGSGELFF. The CDR3 DNA sequence: TGTGCCAGCAGCTTAGTCTTGGGTTCCGGGGAGCTGTTTTTT.

The gene calls are TRBV7-3 and TRBJ2-1; D tentatively reads TRBD1 or TRBD2 (5 bases each). From germline, CDR1 is SGHTA and CDR2 FQGTGA. The CDR3 length is 13 residues. The germline V and J ends were trimmed by 4 bases and 7 bases, with 11 bases remaining between them. The chain's CDR3 is CASSSGASNEQFF. The CDR3 coding sequence is TGTGCCAGCAGCTCCGGGGCTTCGAATGAGCAGTTCTTC. Together with reference TRBV7-3 and TRBJ2-1, the CDR3 gives the full variable domain: GAGVSQTPSNKVTEKGKYVELRCDPISGHTALYWYRQSLGQGPEFLIYFQGTGAADDSGLPNDRFFAVRPEGSVSTLKIQRTERGDSAVYLCASSSGASNEQFFGPGTRLTVL.

The chain couples TRBV6-1 to TRBJ1-1, with 10 bases fitting TRBD1. V was clipped by 6 bases and J by 1 base; unmatched bases: 2. This CDR3 contains 14 residues. Germline lookup yields CDR1 MNHNS and CDR2 SASEGT. CDR3 sequence: CASRGTGANTEAFF. As DNA, the CDR3 is TGTGCCAGCAGGGGGACAGGGGCGAACACTGAAGCTTTCTTT.

The chain recombines TRBV6-1 with TRBJ2-7; D is possibly TRBD2 (5 bases). Germline V gene sequence: CDR1 MNHNS, CDR2 SASEGT. Trimming shortened V by 2 bases and J by 7 bases, and 18 bases separated the two germline ends. The CDR3 runs 15 residues. CDR3 nucleotides: TGTGCCAGCAGTGAACCGGGGATGGTGTTCGGGGAGCAGTACTTC. Translation: CASSEPGMVFGEQYF.

Points on this clone: In the same sample, other DNA sequences code for this CDR3. V is TRBV11-3 and J is TRBJ2-1; D is perhaps TRBD2 (6 bases). Trimming took off 0 bases at V and 8 bases at J, with 8 bases between the two ends. This CDR3 is 13 amino acids long. CDR1 and CDR2 from the germline V gene are SGHNT and YENEEA. The CDR3 DNA is TGTGCCAGCAGCTTAGAGGGCGGGGATGAGCAGTTCTTC. Its translation: CASSLEGGDEQFF.

The sample holds a few counts of this clone. The V call is TRBV4-2, the J call TRBJ2-1; no definite D call. The length of the CDR3 is 14 residues. V lost 4 bases to trimming and J lost 5 bases, with 12 bases between them. Looked up from germline, CDR1 is LGHNA and CDR2 is YNFKEQ. The CDR3 spells CASSRSFIDNEQFF. The CDR3 DNA reads TGTGCCAGCAGCCGAAGTTTCATCGACAATGAGCAGTTCTTC.

In the case of this clone: Other DNA sequences in the sample encode the same CDR3. This chain links TRBV5-6 with TRBJ2-7; D gene uncertain. Deletions cut 1 base from V and 3 bases from J, with 5 bases between. CDR3 length: 12 amino acids. Germline lookup yields CDR1 SGHDT and CDR2 YYEEEE. DNA of the CDR3: TGTGCCAGCAGCTTGAGGAGCTACGAGCAGTACTTC. The encoded protein is CASSLRSYEQYF. Complete variable domain (other parts from reference TRBV5-6 and TRBJ2-7): DAGVTQSPTHLIKTRGQQVTLRCSPKSGHDTVSWYQQALGQGPQFIFQYYEEEERQRGNFPDRFSGHQFPNYSSELNVNALLLGDSALYLCASSLRSYEQYFGPGTRLTVT.

This clone was detected ten times or more. The V gene is TRBV7-2, the J gene TRBJ2-1; weak D call: TRBD2 (6 bases). In germline, CDR1 is SGHTA, CDR2 FQGNSA. The V gene lost 2 bases and the J gene lost 4 bases, with 18 bases spanning the gap. The CDR3 is 17 amino acids. CDR3: CASSLRSPRGTYNEQFF. In DNA, the CDR3 is TGTGCCAGCAGCTTAAGGAGCCCTAGAGGGACTTACAATGAGCAGTTCTTC.

This chain links TRBV2 with TRBJ1-4; 7 nucleotides agree with TRBD1. The V and J ends lost 5 bases and 4 bases, in that order; junction bases with no gene match: 7. The germline CDR1 and CDR2 sequences are SNHLY and FYNNEI. CDR3 size: 15 residues. The CDR3 sequence is CASSPRTGFNEKLFF. The DNA for the CDR3 is TGTGCCAGCAGTCCCAGGACAGGTTTTAATGAAAAACTGTTTTTT.

Of note for this clone: This CDR3 is also generated by other DNA sequences in the sample. This chain uses TRBV29-1 with TRBJ2-7, with 7 bases aligning to TRBD1. The CDR3 sequence is 13 residues long. V gave up 1 base and J gave up 4 bases; unmatched junction bases: 4. Per the germline V gene, CDR1 is SQVTM and CDR2 is ANQGSEA. The CDR3 region has the DNA TGCAGCGTTGAAGTCGGACAGGCGTACGAGCAGTACTTC. Amino acids: CSVEVGQAYEQYF.

This chain joins TRBV27 and TRBJ1-1, with D maybe TRBD1 (5 bases). V gave up 6 bases and J gave up 3 bases, with 11 bases separating them. Per germline, CDR1 MNHEY and CDR2 SMNVEV (reference sequence). The CDR3 sequence is 13 residues long. The CDR3, as DNA: TGTGCCAGCAGACTGGGGCGGGACACTGAAGCTTTCTTT. Residues: CASRLGRDTEAFF.

V is TRBV7-8 and J is TRBJ1-2; weak D call: TRBD1 (6 bases). CDR1 SGHVS and CDR2 FQNEAQ come from the germline V gene. The CDR3 totals 15 residues. V shed 1 base and J shed 2 bases, with 11 bases lying between them. CDR3 region: CASSLVGQKNYGYTF. The CDR3 DNA follows: TGTGCCAGCAGCTTAGTAGGACAGAAGAACTATGGCTACACCTTC.

CDR3 sequence (DNA): TGTGCCAGCAGCCCGGGGACAGGGATGGGTCAGACCCAGTACTTC. This codes for CASSPGTGMGQTQYF. V usage is TRBV11-2 and J usage is TRBJ2-5; 9 nucleotides match TRBD1. The CDR3 length is 15 residues. The V gene end was trimmed by 5 bases and the J gene end by 6 bases; junction bases not matched to a gene: 10. Germline V gene sequence: CDR1 SGHAT, CDR2 FQNNGV. Full variable domain (remainder filled in from reference TRBV11-2 and TRBJ2-5): EAGVAQSPRYKIIEKRQSVAFWCNPISGHATLYWYQQILGQGPKLLIQFQNNGVVDDSQLPKDRFSAERLKGVDSTLKIQPAKLEDSAVYLCASSPGTGMGQTQYFGPGTRLLVL.

This clone showed up just once. The chain has TRBV5-6 and TRBJ1-2; D is unclear. Germline V CDR1 and CDR2: SGHDT, YYEEEE. CDR3 length: 15 residues. Trimming left V 4 bases short and J 7 bases short, with 20 bases between. CDR3 residues: CASSGKDAIRFGYTF. CDR3 DNA: TGTGCCAGCAGCGGGAAGGACGCGATTCGTTTTGGCTACACCTTC.

This chain joins TRBV5-4 and TRBJ2-2; 8 bases agree with TRBD1. The CDR3 loop spans 15 amino acids. With V trimmed by 3 bases and J by 6 bases, 7 bases remained unmatched. Germline CDR1 and CDR2: SGHNT and YYREEE (reference sequence). CDR3 in amino acids: CASSSSGQAAGELFF. For the CDR3, the DNA is TGTGCCAGCAGCTCATCGGGACAGGCCGCCGGGGAGCTGTTTTTT.

The chain uses TRBV9 and TRBJ2-3; 9 positions match TRBD2. Germline CDR1 is SGDLS and CDR2 is YYNGEE. The V and J ends lost 2 bases and 1 base, in that order; junction bases with no gene match: 5. The CDR3 runs to 16 residues. DNA for the CDR3: TGTGCCAGCAGCGTTAGCGGGAGCCCCCGCACAGATACGCAGTATTTT. Amino acids: CASSVSGSPRTDTQYF.

This sequence joins TRBV5-1 and TRBJ2-7, with 9 bases identical to TRBD1. The CDR3 consists of 15 residues. Per germline, CDR1 SGHRS and CDR2 YFSETQ. Trimming took 4 bases from V and 4 from J; bases not matched to a gene: 9. The CDR3 region is CASSQTGQGHYEQYF. The CDR3 nucleotides read TGCGCCAGCAGCCAAACGGGACAGGGCCATTACGAGCAGTACTTC.

The chain couples TRBV11-3 to TRBJ2-3; D is undetermined. CDR3 length: 15 residues. The germline CDR1 and CDR2 sequences are SGHNT and YENEEA. V shed 1 base and J shed 4 bases, with 12 bases lying between them. CDR3 region: CASSLAGQVADTQYF. The DNA for the CDR3 is TGTGCCAGCAGCTTAGCTGGTCAGGTAGCAGATACGCAGTATTTT.

CDR3 nucleotides: TGTGCCAGCAGCACTATGGGACAGCCGAACACCGGGGAGCTGTTTTTT. Translated: CASSTMGQPNTGELFF. The chain joins TRBV7-9 to TRBJ2-2; 7 nucleotides agree with TRBD1. The length of the CDR3 is 16 residues. The germline V gene has CDR1 SEHNR and CDR2 FQNEAQ (reference sequence). Trimming took 5 bases from V and 0 from J; bases not matched to a gene: 6.

This clone has a handful of counts. The chain recombines TRBV10-3 with TRBJ2-1; 7 nucleotides match TRBD2. J lost 3 bases, V lost 2 bases, and 7 bases had no gene match. Germline V CDR1 and CDR2: ENHRY, SYGVKD. This CDR3 is 16 amino acids long. The CDR3 loop reads CAISEGSGGHYNEQFF. For the CDR3, the DNA is TGTGCCATCAGTGAGGGATCGGGAGGACACTACAATGAGCAGTTCTTC.

The chain uses TRBV19 and TRBJ2-3; weak D call: TRBD2 (6 bases). Per germline, CDR1 LNHDA and CDR2 SQIVND (reference sequence). The CDR3 is 11 residues long. V dropped 4 bases and J dropped 10 bases, with 9 bases sitting between them. The CDR3 region has the DNA TGTGCCAGTAGTAGGTGGGGGGCGCAGTATTTT. Its translation is CASSRWGAQYF. The entire variable domain, with the rest obtained from reference TRBV19 and TRBJ2-3, is as follows: DGGITQSPKYLFRKEGQNVTLSCEQNLNHDAMYWYRQDPGQGLRLIYYSQIVNDFQKGDIAEGYSVSREKKESFPLTVTSAQKNPTAFYLCASSRWGAQYFGPGTRLTVL.

This chain uses TRBV19 with TRBJ2-2; D not resolved. The CDR3 is made up of 16 amino acids. The V end lost 4 bases, the J end lost 4 bases, and 16 bases lay between the germline ends. Germline loops: CDR1 LNHDA, CDR2 SQIVND (reference sequence). CDR3 DNA: TGTGCCAGTAGTACCAATCCCGGGTCCCCCACCGGGGAGCTGTTTTTT. This gives the protein CASSTNPGSPTGELFF.

The rearrangement links TRBV5-4 to TRBJ2-1; 10 bases are a match to TRBD2. The CDR3 consists of 15 residues. The V and J ends lost 3 bases and 5 bases, in that order; junction bases with no gene match: 5. Germline loops: CDR1 SGHNT, CDR2 YYREEE (reference sequence). CDR3 sequence: CASSSGLASHNEQFF. Here the CDR3 DNA reads TGTGCCAGCAGCTCGGGACTAGCGAGCCACAATGAGCAGTTCTTC.

The genes are TRBV5-1 and TRBJ2-2, with 15 bases aligning to TRBD2. The CDR3 totals 18 residues. Germline-derived CDR1 and CDR2 are SGHRS and YFSETQ. V shed 4 bases, J shed 1 base, and the junction held 5 bases outside the gene matches. The CDR3 DNA reads as TGCGCCAGCAGCCTAGGACTAGCGGGAGGGAAGAACACCGGGGAGCTGTTTTTT. This gives the protein CASSLGLAGGKNTGELFF.

This rearrangement joins TRBV5-6 to TRBJ1-5; D gene ambiguous. Germline V gene data show CDR1 as SGHDT and CDR2 as YYEEEE. The CDR3 runs to 15 residues. Deletions cut 2 bases from V and 5 bases from J, with 14 bases between. The CDR3 DNA reads as TGTGCCAGCAGCTTCCGAGAAGCCTCCCATCAGCCCCAGCATTTT. Translated, it gives CASSFREASHQPQHF.

Only a few counts were recorded for this clone. This chain links TRBV27 with TRBJ2-6; 8 bases match TRBD1. From germline, CDR1 is MNHEY and CDR2 SMNVEV (reference sequence). The CDR3 length is 17 residues. V gave up 8 bases and J gave up 0 bases; unmatched junction bases: 9. The CDR3 bases are TGTGCCAGCCGCCGGGACAGGACTTCCTCTGGGGCCAACGTCCTGACTTTC. Amino acids: CASRRDRTSSGANVLTF.

The chain joins TRBV9 to TRBJ2-2; 7 bases align to TRBD1. J gave up 3 bases and V 4 bases, and 3 bases lay outside the gene matches. Looked up from germline, CDR1 is SGDLS and CDR2 is YYNGEE. The CDR3 covers 14 residues. Written as DNA, the CDR3 is TGTGCCAGCAGCCTTACAGGGGACACCGGGGAGCTGTTTTTT. It codes for CASSLTGDTGELFF. The full variable domain, its missing parts supplied by reference TRBV9 and TRBJ2-2, is DSGVTQTPKHLITATGQRVTLRCSPRSGDLSVYWYQQSLDQGLQFLIQYYNGEERAKGNILERFSAQQFPDLHSELNLSSLELGDSALYFCASSLTGDTGELFFGEGSRLTVL.

This chain uses TRBV5-1 with TRBJ2-3, with D perhaps being TRBD1 or TRBD2 (5 bases each). V lost 4 bases, J lost 4 bases, and 19 bases lay in between. The length of the CDR3 is 16 residues. Germline CDR1 SGHRS, CDR2 YFSETQ. CDR3 loop: CASSPVGTDVADTQYF. CDR3 bases: TGCGCCAGCAGCCCTGTAGGGACCGACGTGGCAGATACGCAGTATTTT.

Written as DNA, the CDR3 is TGTGCCAGCAGTGAACCGGGACTAGCGGGAGGTGAGCAGTTCTTC. Translated, it gives CASSEPGLAGGEQFF. The chain couples TRBV25-1 to TRBJ2-1; the match to TRBD2 covers 15 bases. The V segment lost 2 bases and the J segment 9 bases; nucleotides outside the gene matches: 2. CDR3 size: 15 residues. The germline V gene encodes CDR1 MGHDK and CDR2 SYGVNS.

This sequence joins TRBV27 and TRBJ2-5, with D perhaps TRBD2 (5 bases). CDR1 is MNHEY, CDR2 SMNVEV, per germline (reference sequence). V was trimmed by 6 bases and J by 4 bases, leaving 15 bases between them. The CDR3 length is 14 residues. The CDR3 DNA reads TGTGCCAGCAGGCCCAATTGGGCGGGAGAGACCCAGTACTTC. Protein product: CASRPNWAGETQYF.